The 27 T cell receptor beta chains below all came from one sample that was sequenced in a study of shared clonotypes between healthy human individuals. Measured with immunoSEQ multiplex PCR; TCRdb has only the in-frame clones, and not every one. This sample has some 2,000,000 clones, with about 94% found just once. The sequenced sample was naive CD4+ T cells sorted from blood. Subset in this sample: CD45RA+ positively selected. These receptors all stem from a man aged 18 to 29 in good health.

This rearrangement joins TRBV6-4 to TRBJ2-2; no clear D gene. CDR3 length equals 13 residues. Trimming cost V 2 bases and J 6 bases, with 7 bases left between them. Germline V gene data show CDR1 as MRHNA and CDR2 as SNTAGT. The CDR3: CASSDRSAGELFF. The CDR3 bases are TGTGCCAGCAGTGACAGATCTGCCGGGGAGCTGTTTTTT.

The V and J genes are TRBV5-1 and TRBJ2-2; TRBD1 matches at 7 bases. This CDR3 has 15 residues. From germline, CDR1 is SGHRS and CDR2 YFSETQ. V shed 3 bases and J 4 bases; nucleotides not matched to a gene: 6. The CDR3: CASSSPTGSTGELFF. The CDR3 DNA reads TGCGCCAGCAGCTCGCCGACAGGGAGCACCGGGGAGCTGTTTTTT.

The chain combines TRBV14 with TRBJ2-2; a possible D gene is TRBD1 (8 bases). CDR3 length: 16 amino acids. Germline CDR1 SGHDN, CDR2 FVKESK. Trimming pared 4 bases from V and 5 bases from J, leaving 17 bases between. The CDR3 sequence is CASSPTGGDVTGELFF. Here the CDR3 DNA reads TGTGCCAGCAGCCCTACAGGGGGGGACGTAACCGGGGAGCTGTTTTTT.

The chain carries TRBV30 and TRBJ1-2; TRBD1 might be the D (5 bases). The germline CDR1 and CDR2 sequences are GTSNPN and SVGIG (reference sequence). The CDR3 consists of 12 residues. V was trimmed by 1 base and J by 11 bases, leaving 14 bases between them. For the CDR3, the DNA is TGTGCCTGGAGTGGGGGCCCAGGGTTTTACACCTTC. Protein: CAWSGGPGFYTF.

In the case of this clone: Additional DNA sequences in this sample encode the identical CDR3. DNA for the CDR3: TGTGCCAGTAGTATCCCAGGGGACTCCTACGAGCAGTACTTC. Its protein is CASSIPGDSYEQYF. The J gene is TRBJ2-7, the V gene TRBV19; maybe TRBD1 (6 bases). Germline V lookup: CDR1 LNHDA, CDR2 SQIVND (reference sequence). The CDR3 has 14 residues. V was clipped by 3 bases and J by 0 bases, with 9 bases between them.

In its sample, this clone was seen once. This sequence joins TRBV2 and TRBJ1-6; tentatively, D is TRBD1 (5 bases). The CDR3 is made up of 14 amino acids. V lost 5 bases, J lost 9 bases, and 14 bases lay in between. Germline V gene data show CDR1 as SNHLY and CDR2 as FYNNEI. CDR3 in DNA: TGTGCCAGCAGTAGACAGTTCGTTGGTTCACCCCTCCACTTT. Its protein product is CASSRQFVGSPLHF.

This chain joins TRBV5-1 and TRBJ2-1; 10 bases are shared with TRBD2. CDR3 length equals 16 residues. J lost 2 bases, V lost 4 bases, and 6 bases had no gene match. Germline CDR1 reads SGHRS; CDR2 reads YFSETQ. The CDR3 here is CASSLSLAGAYNEQFF. CDR3 coding DNA: TGCGCCAGCAGCCTCTCTCTAGCGGGGGCCTACAATGAGCAGTTCTTC. Full variable domain (remainder filled in from reference TRBV5-1 and TRBJ2-1): KAGVTQTPRYLIKTRGQQVTLSCSPISGHRSVSWYQQTPGQGLQFLFEYFSETQRNKGNFPGRFSGRQFSNSRSEMNVSTLELGDSALYLCASSLSLAGAYNEQFFGPGTRLTVL.

This clone is a singleton in its sample. This chain uses TRBV28 with TRBJ2-7, with D perhaps TRBD1 (6 bases). Germline values: CDR1 MDHEN, CDR2 SYDVKM. The CDR3 contains 16 residues. V was pared by 4 bases and J by 4 bases, with 20 bases between. The CDR3 region has the DNA TGTGCCAGCAGTTCCACTCAGGGGCCGAGGTTGTACGAGCAGTACTTC. Residues: CASSSTQGPRLYEQYF.

A remark on this clone: The sample carries other DNA sequences with the same CDR3. The chain couples TRBV30 to TRBJ1-1; no firm D call. V was trimmed by 3 bases and J by 2 bases, leaving 10 bases between them. The CDR3 runs to 13 residues. Looked up from germline, CDR1 is GTSNPN and CDR2 is SVGIG (reference sequence). Here the CDR3 reads CAWRPSLNTEAFF. DNA of the CDR3: TGTGCCTGGAGACCCTCCCTCAACACTGAAGCTTTCTTT.

The chain couples TRBV10-1 to TRBJ1-5; 7 nucleotides align to TRBD1. Germline V gene sequence: CDR1 WNHNN, CDR2 SYGVQD (reference sequence). This CDR3 is 16 amino acids long. The trim removed 4 bases at V and 0 bases at J, leaving 6 bases unmatched. The CDR3 protein is CASSGRQGHSNQPQHF. As DNA, the CDR3 is TGCGCCAGCAGTGGGAGACAGGGACATAGCAATCAGCCCCAGCATTTT.

This clone was detected only a few times. This chain joins TRBV7-9 and TRBJ1-6, with 7 bases aligning to TRBD1. The germline V gene encodes CDR1 SEHNR and CDR2 FQNEAQ (reference sequence). Trimming took 6 bases from V and 10 from J; bases not matched to a gene: 9. This CDR3 is 14 amino acids long. The CDR3: CASSWTGEFSPLHF. The DNA for the CDR3 is TGTGCCAGCAGTTGGACAGGCGAGTTCTCACCCCTCCACTTT.

The CDR3 nucleotides read TGTGCCAGCGCGGACAGGGTGGGCTACGAGCAGTACTTC. Translated: CASADRVGYEQYF. This chain joins TRBV5-4 and TRBJ2-7; 8 positions match TRBD1. After removal of 7 bases from V and 3 bases from J, the junction contained 6 bases not matched to a gene. The V gene's germline CDR1 is SGHNT and CDR2 YYREEE (reference sequence). This CDR3 contains 13 residues. Drawing the rest from reference TRBV5-4 and TRBJ2-7, the complete variable domain is ETGVTQSPTHLIKTRGQQVTLRCSSQSGHNTVSWYQQALGQGPQFIFQYYREEENGRGNFPPRFSGLQFPNYSSELNVNALELDDSALYLCASADRVGYEQYFGPGTRLTVT.

This clone was detected once. This sequence joins TRBV28 and TRBJ2-7; TRBD1 aligns across 12 bases. Germline CDR1 is MDHEN and CDR2 is SYDVKM. CDR3 length: 15 residues. The V segment lost 6 bases and the J segment 4 bases; nucleotides outside the gene matches: 7. CDR3 sequence reads: CASRGTGGGGYEQYF. In nucleotides, the CDR3 is TGTGCCAGCAGGGGGACAGGGGGCGGAGGTTACGAGCAGTACTTC.

V gene TRBV18 combines with J gene TRBJ2-3, with D unresolved. Germline loops: CDR1 KGHSH, CDR2 LQKENI. This CDR3 is built from 13 residues. The ends were cut back, 0 bases at V and 6 bases at J, with 7 bases in the middle. As DNA, the CDR3 is TGTGCCAGCTCACCACCCATGGAGGATACGCAGTATTTT. Protein product: CASSPPMEDTQYF.

This clone has more than one count but fewer than ten. The chain employs TRBV7-2 and TRBJ2-1; 11 bases are a match to TRBD1. The junction had 1 base not matched to a gene; V was cut back by 3 bases and J by 6 bases. The CDR3 is 14 residues long. CDR1 SGHTA and CDR2 FQGNSA come from the germline V gene. CDR3 amino acids: CASSFGQGANEQFF. The CDR3 nucleotides are TGTGCCAGCAGCTTTGGACAGGGGGCCAATGAGCAGTTCTTC.

CDR3 nucleotides: TGCGCCAGCAGCCGCTCGAGTGTGGCAGATACGCAGTATTTT. Amino acids: CASSRSSVADTQYF. The V and J genes are TRBV5-1 and TRBJ2-3; D ambiguous. V was clipped by 4 bases and J by 4 bases, with 13 bases between them. Germline lookup yields CDR1 SGHRS and CDR2 YFSETQ. This CDR3 comprises 14 residues.

The chain links TRBV5-4 to TRBJ2-2; 11 bases are a match to TRBD1. V was pared by 3 bases and J by 4 bases, with 5 bases of the junction left unmatched. The CDR3 extends over 16 amino acids. The V gene's germline CDR1 is SGHNT and CDR2 YYREEE (reference sequence). The CDR3 bases are TGTGCCAGCAGCTCCGGGACAGGGGGTTTCACCGGGGAGCTGTTTTTT. The encoded protein is CASSSGTGGFTGELFF. The variable domain in full, with the rest retrieved from reference TRBV5-4 and TRBJ2-2, is ETGVTQSPTHLIKTRGQQVTLRCSSQSGHNTVSWYQQALGQGPQFIFQYYREEENGRGNFPPRFSGLQFPNYSSELNVNALELDDSALYLCASSSGTGGFTGELFFGEGSRLTVL.

This chain connects TRBV5-1 to TRBJ2-2, with D possibly matching TRBD1 (6 bases). From germline, CDR1 is SGHRS and CDR2 YFSETQ. V was shortened by 7 bases and J by 3 bases, with 16 bases between the two germline ends. The CDR3 loop spans 15 amino acids. The DNA of the CDR3 is TGCGCCAGCGCAATACAGGGTCTAGACACCGGGGAGCTGTTTTTT. As protein: CASAIQGLDTGELFF.

The V and J genes are TRBV28 and TRBJ1-1, with D unresolved. The CDR3 consists of 14 residues. CDR1 is MDHEN, CDR2 SYDVKM, per germline. V shed 5 bases and J shed 3 bases, with 13 bases lying between them. The CDR3 is CASSSGYSDTEAFF. CDR3 DNA sequence: TGTGCCAGCAGTAGTGGCTACTCGGACACTGAAGCTTTCTTT.

The chain is built from TRBV2 and TRBJ2-7, with D perhaps TRBD2 (5 bases). Germline loops: CDR1 SNHLY, CDR2 FYNNEI. CDR3 size: 14 residues. Trimming took off 4 bases at V and 3 bases at J, with 13 bases between the two ends. CDR3 nucleotide sequence: TGTGCCAGCAGTGTAGGGAGTAAGAACTACGAGCAGTACTTC. This encodes CASSVGSKNYEQYF.

This rearrangement joins TRBV5-1 to TRBJ2-7; 13 nucleotides line up with TRBD2. Germline V gives CDR1 SGHRS, CDR2 YFSETQ. The length of the CDR3 is 15 residues. Trimming cost V 4 bases and J 4 bases; bases outside gene matches: 5. CDR3 sequence: CASSRGTSGEYEQYF. The CDR3 DNA reads as TGCGCCAGCAGCAGGGGGACTAGCGGGGAATACGAGCAGTACTTC. The variable domain in full, completed from reference TRBV5-1 and TRBJ2-7, reads KAGVTQTPRYLIKTRGQQVTLSCSPISGHRSVSWYQQTPGQGLQFLFEYFSETQRNKGNFPGRFSGRQFSNSRSEMNVSTLELGDSALYLCASSRGTSGEYEQYFGPGTRLTVT.

The chain recombines TRBV5-6 with TRBJ2-2; D gene uncertain. Germline V gene sequence: CDR1 SGHDT, CDR2 YYEEEE. The CDR3 is 11 amino acids. V lost 4 bases to trimming and J lost 3 bases, with 1 base between them. The CDR3 DNA follows: TGTGCCAGCAGCGACACCGGGGAGCTGTTTTTT. Its translation: CASSDTGELFF.

V and J are TRBV13 and TRBJ2-7; TRBD2 agrees at 8 bases. The CDR3 covers 15 residues. V lost 5 bases to trimming and J lost 2 bases; unmatched junction nucleotides: 8. CDR1 and CDR2 (germline): PRHDT, FYEKMQ (reference sequence). The CDR3 nucleotides read TGTGCCAGCAGCCCCGGGGGGGGCGACGCCTACGAGCAGTACTTC. This encodes CASSPGGGDAYEQYF.

DNA for the CDR3: TGTGCCAGCAGCCGACTAGCGGGACAACGAGAGACCCAGTACTTC. Its translation: CASSRLAGQRETQYF. The rearrangement links TRBV13 to TRBJ2-5; 11 bases match TRBD2. CDR1 PRHDT and CDR2 FYEKMQ come from the germline V gene (reference sequence). This CDR3 comprises 15 residues. V trimming: 5 bases; J trimming: 4 bases; junction bases outside the gene matches: 6.

In the case of this clone: The same CDR3 arises from other DNA sequences in this sample as well. V is TRBV7-9 and J is TRBJ2-3, with D perhaps TRBD1 (5 bases). CDR1 and CDR2 from the germline V gene are SEHNR and FQNEAQ (reference sequence). Trimming removed 2 bases from V and 5 bases from J, with 8 bases in between. This CDR3 region has 13 residues. The CDR3 loop is CASSLQGEDTQYF. CDR3 bases: TGTGCCAGCAGCTTACAAGGGGAAGATACGCAGTATTTT.

The chain uses TRBV12-1 and TRBJ2-3; TRBD2, the D gene given by the table, was not confirmed from the DNA. TRBV12-1 is classified as a pseudogene. CDR3 length: 14 residues. CDR3 residues: CASSPAGSTDTQYF. Written as DNA, the CDR3 is TGTGCCAGCAGCCCCGCGGGCAGCACAGATACGCAGTATTTT.

This clone has a single count. Other DNA sequences within the sample encode an identical CDR3. The chain couples TRBV6-6 to TRBJ1-2; 8 bases match TRBD1. The V gene end was trimmed by 6 bases and the J gene end by 8 bases; junction bases not matched to a gene: 8. Germline CDR1 and CDR2: MNHNY and SVGAGI (reference sequence). The CDR3 has 13 residues. CDR3 nucleotides: TGTGCCAGCAGCGACACAGGGGGAAGGGGCTACACCTTC. Translated: CASSDTGGRGYTF.